This entry lists 22 T cell receptor beta chains sequenced from one sample in a study of blood T cell repertoires in COVID-19. Method: immunoSEQ multiplex PCR; TCRdb's copy keeps in-frame clones and lacks some. The sample carries over 250,000 clones, about 90% recorded once. Material for sequencing was peripheral blood. The receptors stem from a woman in her sixties or seventies with COVID-19, enrolled during active disease.

This clone was detected once. The rearrangement links TRBV29-1 to TRBJ2-7, with D possibly being TRBD2 (6 bases). From germline, CDR1 is SQVTM and CDR2 ANQGSEA. Deletions cut 3 bases from V and 6 bases from J, with 12 bases between. The CDR3 has 12 amino acids. The CDR3 nucleotides read TGCAGCGTTGACGGGGGAGTTGGCGAGCAGTACTTC. It encodes CSVDGGVGEQYF.

The chain has TRBV28 and TRBJ1-1; 8 bases map to TRBD1. The germline V gene has CDR1 MDHEN and CDR2 SYDVKM. V shed 5 bases and J 4 bases; nucleotides not matched to a gene: 9. The length of the CDR3 is 15 residues. This CDR3 is CASSQPQGAGTEAFF. The CDR3 DNA sequence: TGTGCCAGCAGTCAACCCCAGGGGGCGGGCACTGAAGCTTTCTTT.

The chain recombines TRBV5-1 with TRBJ1-5; possibly TRBD1 for D (6 bases). The V and J ends lost 5 bases and 7 bases respectively, with 19 bases between them. The CDR3 is made up of 15 amino acids. CDR1 is SGHRS, CDR2 YFSETQ, per germline. CDR3: CASSILGGRGQPQHF. The CDR3 nucleotides read TGCGCCAGCAGTATACTCGGGGGGCGAGGACAGCCCCAGCATTTT. The full variable domain, with the rest looked up from reference TRBV5-1 and TRBJ1-5, is KAGVTQTPRYLIKTRGQQVTLSCSPISGHRSVSWYQQTPGQGLQFLFEYFSETQRNKGNFPGRFSGRQFSNSRSEMNVSTLELGDSALYLCASSILGGRGQPQHFGDGTRLSIL.

The chain recombines TRBV4-2 with TRBJ1-2; TRBD1 aligns across 7 bases. The CDR3 sequence is 14 residues long. The germline CDR1 and CDR2 sequences are LGHNA and YNFKEQ. J was trimmed by 4 bases and V by 0 bases; bases with no gene match: 2. CDR3 sequence (DNA): TGTGCCAGCAGCCAAGACGGGACAGCCTATGGCTACACCTTC. Translated: CASSQDGTAYGYTF.

This rearrangement joins TRBV18 to TRBJ1-1; maybe TRBD1 (5 bases). V lost 5 bases, J lost 4 bases, and 14 bases lay in between. Germline values: CDR1 KGHSH, CDR2 LQKENI. CDR3 length equals 14 residues. CDR3: CASSYISGGTEAFF. CDR3 coding DNA: TGTGCCAGCTCATACATCTCCGGGGGCACTGAAGCTTTCTTT.

V usage is TRBV19 and J usage is TRBJ2-5; D gene ambiguous. The CDR3 loop spans 14 amino acids. The V and J ends lost 1 base and 4 bases respectively, with 10 bases between them. The V gene's germline CDR1 is LNHDA and CDR2 SQIVND (reference sequence). The chain's CDR3 is CASSIGQAGETQYF. The CDR3 DNA sequence: TGTGCCAGTAGTATAGGGCAGGCCGGAGAGACCCAGTACTTC. The full variable domain, completed using reference TRBV19 and TRBJ2-5, is DGGITQSPKYLFRKEGQNVTLSCEQNLNHDAMYWYRQDPGQGLRLIYYSQIVNDFQKGDIAEGYSVSREKKESFPLTVTSAQKNPTAFYLCASSIGQAGETQYFGPGTRLLVL.

This clone was counted only a few times. The rearrangement uses TRBV28 and TRBJ1-2; possible D gene TRBD1, 6 bases. The CDR3 consists of 15 residues. The V gene lost 5 bases and the J gene lost 0 bases, with 13 bases spanning the gap. The germline CDR1 and CDR2 sequences are MDHEN and SYDVKM. The CDR3 reads CASSTRTEANYGYTF. The DNA for the CDR3 is TGTGCCAGCAGTACCCGGACAGAAGCTAACTATGGCTACACCTTC.

The chain uses TRBV5-1 and TRBJ2-7, with D perhaps TRBD1 (9 bases). This CDR3 contains 19 residues. Trimming took off 4 bases at V and 4 bases at J, with 30 bases between the two ends. Germline CDR1 and CDR2: SGHRS and YFSETQ. CDR3 loop: CASSLGDRELISGRYEQYF. The DNA of the CDR3 is TGCGCCAGCAGCCTGGGGGACAGGGAGTTGATAAGCGGGAGATACGAGCAGTACTTC.

DNA for the CDR3: TGTGCCAGCAGCCCAGGGTATAATGAGCAGTTCTTC. The encoded protein is CASSPGYNEQFF. V gene TRBV11-3 combines with J gene TRBJ2-1; possible D gene TRBD1, 5 bases. Germline lookup yields CDR1 SGHNT and CDR2 YENEEA. This CDR3 is 12 amino acids long. Trimming shortened V by 5 bases and J by 7 bases, and 9 bases separated the two germline ends.

The rearrangement links TRBV5-4 to TRBJ1-1, with 11 bases matching TRBD1. V shed 4 bases and J 5 bases; nucleotides not matched to a gene: 4. The CDR3 sequence is 14 residues long. CDR1 and CDR2 from the germline V gene are SGHNT and YYREEE (reference sequence). This chain's CDR3 is CASSRDRGRTEAFF. The CDR3 DNA sequence: TGTGCCAGCAGCCGGGACAGGGGGAGGACTGAAGCTTTCTTT.

Only one count was recorded for this clone. This rearrangement joins TRBV24-1 to TRBJ2-1, with TRBD2 as a possible D gene (6 bases). V was cut by 3 bases and J by 7 bases, with 18 bases left in between. Germline V gene sequence: CDR1 KGHDR, CDR2 SFDVKD. CDR3 length: 16 amino acids. The CDR3 region has the DNA TGTGCCACCAGTGATCGTCGCGGGGTGCGAGGGAATGAGCAGTTCTTC. It yields the protein CATSDRRGVRGNEQFF.

The rearrangement joins TRBV3-1 (or the pseudogene TRBV3-2) to TRBJ2-7, with 8 bases aligning to TRBD2. CDR3 size: 14 residues. Per the germline V gene, CDR1 is LGHDT and CDR2 is YNNKEL (reference sequence). V was clipped by 4 bases and J by 6 bases; unmatched bases: 8. CDR3 in amino acids: CASSLIIAGGEQYF. CDR3 coding DNA: TGTGCCAGCAGCCTTATAATTGCGGGAGGCGAGCAGTACTTC.

The J gene is TRBJ1-4, the V gene TRBV30; D not certain. This CDR3 region has 12 residues. V dropped 2 bases and J dropped 8 bases, with 9 bases sitting between them. Germline assignment: CDR1 GTSNPN and CDR2 SVGIG (reference sequence). This chain's CDR3 is CAWSLGSEKLFF. The CDR3 DNA follows: TGTGCCTGGAGTCTAGGTTCGGAAAAACTGTTTTTT.

The chain recombines TRBV24-1 with TRBJ2-1, with 12 positions matching TRBD2. This CDR3 region has 17 residues. Per the germline V gene, CDR1 is KGHDR and CDR2 is SFDVKD. The trim removed 3 bases at V and 9 bases at J, leaving 11 bases unmatched. CDR3 sequence: CATSDPSGRAVISEQFF. The CDR3 DNA sequence: TGTGCCACCAGTGATCCTAGCGGGAGGGCCGTCATCAGTGAGCAGTTCTTC.

V is TRBV6-5 and J is TRBJ2-7, with TRBD2 matching over 8 bases. The CDR3 length is 14 residues. J was trimmed by 6 bases and V by 6 bases; bases with no gene match: 10. The germline gives CDR1 MNHEY, CDR2 SVGAGI. The CDR3 loop reads CASSRAGVLSEQYF. Written as DNA, the CDR3 is TGTGCCAGCAGCCGAGCGGGAGTATTGAGCGAGCAGTACTTC.

The V gene is TRBV11-2, the J gene TRBJ1-2; 10 bases map to TRBD1. The CDR3 sequence is 13 residues long. Germline V gene lookup returns CDR1 SGHAT and CDR2 FQNNGV. After removal of 5 bases from V and 6 bases from J, the junction contained 3 bases not matched to a gene. In nucleotides, the CDR3 is TGTGCCAGCAGCCTCGGACAGGGGGATGGCTACACCTTC. Its protein product is CASSLGQGDGYTF.

The rearrangement uses TRBV11-3 and TRBJ1-3; 8 positions match TRBD1. The ends lost 4 bases at V and 2 bases at J; junction bases unmatched: 10. Germline lookup yields CDR1 SGHNT and CDR2 YENEEA. The CDR3 sequence is 17 residues long. CDR3 sequence reads: CASSSRQGQVAGNTIYF. In DNA form, the CDR3 reads TGTGCCAGCAGCTCCCGACAGGGACAGGTGGCTGGAAACACCATATATTTT.

The J gene is TRBJ1-5, the V gene TRBV5-1; possible D gene TRBD1, 6 bases. Germline V gives CDR1 SGHRS, CDR2 YFSETQ. This CDR3 has 15 amino acids. V was pared by 0 bases and J by 5 bases, with 12 bases between. CDR3 in amino acids: CASSLVPGHDQPQHF. Written as DNA, the CDR3 is TGCGCCAGCAGCTTGGTCCCGGGACATGATCAGCCCCAGCATTTT.

The chain is built from TRBV3-1 (or the pseudogene TRBV3-2) and TRBJ1-2, with D possibly being TRBD1 (5 bases). CDR3 length: 13 amino acids. The germline V gene encodes CDR1 LGHDT and CDR2 YNNKEL (reference sequence). Between the trimmed V and J ends, which lost 4 bases and 4 bases, there was a span of 10 bases. The CDR3 sequence is CASSLTVLYGYTF. The CDR3 DNA reads TGTGCCAGCAGCCTGACAGTTCTCTATGGCTACACCTTC.

This chain connects TRBV5-6 to TRBJ2-1; 11 bases match TRBD2. The CDR3 covers 17 residues. Germline values: CDR1 SGHDT, CDR2 YYEEEE. V lost 1 base to trimming and J lost 6 bases; unmatched junction nucleotides: 9. The CDR3 here is CASSLTRTSGSFNEQFF. CDR3 nucleotides: TGTGCCAGCAGCTTGACGAGAACTAGCGGGAGTTTCAATGAGCAGTTCTTC.

The chain uses TRBV19 and TRBJ2-1; TRBD1 aligns across 7 bases. Germline V gives CDR1 LNHDA, CDR2 SQIVND (reference sequence). The CDR3 extends over 16 amino acids. Trimming removed 6 bases from V and 6 bases from J; junction bases left unmatched: 14. CDR3 protein: CASSSYGTAEANEQFF. The CDR3 DNA follows: TGTGCCAGTAGCTCCTACGGGACAGCCGAGGCCAATGAGCAGTTCTTC.

The chain uses TRBV29-1 and TRBJ2-1; 10 nucleotides align to TRBD2. Germline trimming cut 5 bases from V and 0 bases from J; bases unmatched to any gene: 1. The CDR3 runs 14 residues. Germline CDR1 reads SQVTM; CDR2 reads ANQGSEA. The CDR3 here is CSVPSGSSYNEQFF. The DNA for the CDR3 is TGCAGCGTTCCTAGCGGGAGCTCCTACAATGAGCAGTTCTTC.